This T cell receptor (beta chain) emerged from a study of spatial heterogeneity in lung cancer. As for time point: sample taken at primary tumor resection. The input material, whole RNA from tumor, nontumor lung or frozen PBMC, was sequenced unsorted. TCRdb re-called the 5' RACE reads through MiXCR, storing one row per CDR3 protein. The sample holds some 87,000 distinct CDR3 sequences, around 9% seen once. This clonotype originated in a male donor with early-stage non-small cell lung cancer. The sequences come from PBMCs, collected at surgery.

CDR3 nucleotide sequence: TGTGCCAGCAGCTTAGATCAGGCGGGGGAAGAGACCCAGTACTTC. Its protein product is CASSLDQAGEETQYF. The V and J genes are TRBV11-2 and TRBJ2-5, with 7 bases identical to TRBD2. The CDR3 consists of 15 residues. Germline V gene lookup returns CDR1 SGHAT and CDR2 FQNNGV. J gave up 3 bases and V 0 bases, and 4 bases lay outside the gene matches.